Listed here are 5 T cell receptor beta chains from one sample, sequenced in a study of cytomegalovirus exposure and HLA in healthy donors (dated by TCRdb to the late 2010s). To prepare the library, the immunoSEQ multiplex PCR assay was applied. The multiplex PCR relied on a mix of 60 forward primers for TCR Vbeta segments and 13 reverse primers for TCR Jbeta segments. TCRdb retrieved this table from immuneACCESS and kept in-frame rearrangements only. Not all clones are present; in checked studies, unresolved V genes account for under half, and no reason is known for the remainder. This sample has 200,000 to 250,000 clones in its table, and approximately 78% of those were observed once. The ten top clones hold 3% to 4% of the sample. Input material: PBMCs. The receptors stem from a male donor in good health and CMV-seronegative.

V usage is TRBV7-8 and J usage is TRBJ1-1, with D perhaps TRBD1 (6 bases). The ends were cut back, 5 bases at V and 5 bases at J, with 9 bases in the middle. CDR3 length equals 12 residues. Germline lookup yields CDR1 SGHVS and CDR2 FQNEAQ. The DNA of the CDR3 is TGTGCCAGCAGCGCCCAGGGGACTGAAGCTTTCTTT. As protein: CASSAQGTEAFF.

As regards this clone: This sample includes further DNA sequences coding for the same CDR3. The J gene is TRBJ2-7, the V gene TRBV9; 8 nucleotides agree with TRBD1. Germline V gives CDR1 SGDLS, CDR2 YYNGEE. The CDR3 has 15 residues. The junction had 3 bases not matched to a gene; V was cut back by 0 bases and J by 1 base. CDR3 loop: CASSVGQGPSYEQYF. As DNA, the CDR3 is TGTGCCAGCAGCGTAGGACAGGGGCCATCCTACGAGCAGTACTTC.

The chain carries TRBV2 and TRBJ2-5, with 14 bases that match TRBD2. Losses at the gene ends were 2 bases for V and 1 base for J; bases not matched to a gene: 3. Germline assignment: CDR1 SNHLY and CDR2 FYNNEI. There are 17 residues in the CDR3. In DNA form, the CDR3 reads TGTGCCAGCAGTGAAAGCGGACTAGCGGGGGGCCAAGAGACCCAGTACTTC. Its translation is CASSESGLAGGQETQYF.

This clone was detected only a few times. The V and J genes are TRBV28 and TRBJ1-6; D gene ambiguous. With 7 bases removed from V and 5 bases from J, the gap between germline ends came to 12 bases. CDR1 MDHEN and CDR2 SYDVKM come from the germline V gene. The CDR3 is 14 residues long. CDR3 region: CASISGMNNSPLHF. The CDR3 DNA is TGTGCCAGCATTTCCGGGATGAATAATTCACCCCTCCACTTT.

This clone has more than one count but fewer than ten. The chain is built from TRBV27 and TRBJ1-4, with TRBD1 as a possible D gene (6 bases). The germline gives CDR1 MNHEY, CDR2 SMNVEV (reference sequence). Trimming removed 7 bases from V and 5 bases from J, with 14 bases in between. CDR3 length equals 14 residues. CDR3 nucleotides: TGTGCCAGCAAACATGGACAGACGAATGAAAAACTGTTTTTT. Translating gives CASKHGQTNEKLFF.